This entry features one T cell receptor beta chain sequence. Its matching antigen is unknown. This entry comes from a study of blood T cells in healthy people across ages. Study results and caveats: The study found more naive CD4+ cells and higher diversity in long-lived than aged donors.

A sample-barcoded 5' primer and a J-beta primer mix were used in a second PCR of roughly 7 to 11 cycles. MiXCR, run by TCRdb on the 5' RACE reads, gives a single entry per CDR3 protein. This sample yields over 1,300,000 distinct CDR3 sequences, of which 55% to 75% are seen a single time; roughly 7% belongs to the top ten. The V and J ends lost 7 bases and 5 bases, in that order; junction bases with no gene match: 7. Germline V gene data show CDR1 as SNHLY and CDR2 as FYNNEI. The CDR3 has 15 residues. The sequence came from a man aged 18 to 29 in good health. The sample taken for sequencing was blood. The V gene is TRBV2, the J gene TRBJ2-1; 11 bases line up with TRBD2. The CDR3 spells CASKANSGRDNEQFF. The CDR3 bases are TGTGCCAGCAAAGCGAATAGCGGGAGGGACAATGAGCAGTTCTTC.